This TCR beta chain was identified in a study of T cells expressing NK-cell markers. Study-wide context: From sorted CD3+CD56+NKG2C+, CD3+CD56+NKG2C- and CD3+CD56-NKG2C+ T cells came the TCR beta repertoires. Most of the eight sequenced donors tested HCMV-seropositive; one tested seronegative.

Study findings and constraints: The study found dominant NKG2C+ clonotypes at about 1.0-7.5% of CD8+ T cells in roughly six donors.

No DNA is given; TCRdb re-called the 5' RACE reads and lists each CDR3 protein once. The sample has 350,000 to 400,000 distinct CDR3 sequences. The CDR3 has 15 residues. Germline assignment: CDR1 SGHRS and CDR2 YFSETQ. About this clonotype: The target antigen is unknown.

This TCR derives from a woman in her 50s in good health. Sequencing input: blood T cells: a sorted CD56 or NKG2C T cell subset, CD4+ or CD8+ T cells, or bulk PBMC T cells (not recorded which). The genes are TRBV5-1 and TRBJ1-1; TCRdb calls TRBD1, which cannot be checked without DNA. The CDR3 reads CASTLGGVVNTEAFF.